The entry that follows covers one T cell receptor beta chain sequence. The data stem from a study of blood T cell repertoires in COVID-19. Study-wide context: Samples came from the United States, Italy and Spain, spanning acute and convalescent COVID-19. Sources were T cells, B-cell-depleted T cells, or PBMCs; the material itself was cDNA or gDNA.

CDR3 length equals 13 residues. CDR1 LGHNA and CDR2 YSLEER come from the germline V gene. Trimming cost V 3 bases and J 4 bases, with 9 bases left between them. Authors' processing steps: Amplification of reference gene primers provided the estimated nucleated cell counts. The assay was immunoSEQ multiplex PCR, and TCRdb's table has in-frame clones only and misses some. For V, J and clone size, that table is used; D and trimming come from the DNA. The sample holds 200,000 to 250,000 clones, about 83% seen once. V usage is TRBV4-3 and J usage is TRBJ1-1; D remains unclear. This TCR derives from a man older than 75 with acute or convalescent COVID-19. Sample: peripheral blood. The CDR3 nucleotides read TGCGCCAGCAGCCAGCCCGAGGGCACTGAAGCTTTCTTT. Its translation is CASSQPEGTEAFF.